A selection of T cell receptor beta chains follows, all from one sample in a study of cytomegalovirus exposure and HLA in healthy donors. Using immunoSEQ multiplex PCR, the repertoire was profiled, and TCRdb retains in-frame clones only, with some absent. The repertoire consists of approximately 240,000 clones, with roughly 80% occurring once and the leading ten covering roughly 5%. Specimen: PBMCs. The receptor set was obtained from a woman aged 40 to 55 in good health and CMV-seropositive. Both conserved end residues are part of each CDR3. The D gene is left open where the match is weak. Clone size, where shown, is once, few, many, or a class for clones that have expanded.

len	v_gene	j_gene	d_gene	abundance	CDR3nt	CDR3aa
15	TRBV19	TRBJ1-2	-	-	TGTGCCAGTAGTATAGGCGCCTACGCTAACTATGGCTACACCTTC	CASSIGAYANYGYTF
15	TRBV21-1	TRBJ1-5	-	-	TGTGCCAGCAGCAAGGATCAGGGCTGGAATCAGCCCCAGCATTTT	CASSKDQGWNQPQHF
17	TRBV11-3	TRBJ2-7	TRBD1	few	TGTGCCAGCAGTCCTGTCGCAGGCAGGGGGAATCCCTACGAGCAGTACTTC	CASSPVAGRGNPYEQYF
14	TRBV7-2	TRBJ1-2	-	-	TGTGCCAGCAGCTCATTTACTCGGGGGAAGGGCTACACCTTC	CASSSFTRGKGYTF
15	TRBV7-2	TRBJ1-4	-	few	TGTGCCAGCAGTCTTTCTGGACTGAGAAATGAAAAACTGTTTTTT	CASSLSGLRNEKLFF
17	TRBV19	TRBJ1-5	TRBD1	-	TGTGCCAGTAGTATAGTGGGACAGATCTATAGCAATCAGCCCCAGCATTTT	CASSIVGQIYSNQPQHF
15	TRBV5-1	TRBJ1-2	TRBD1	-	TGCGCCAGCAGCCTGCAGACAGGGATCAACTATGGCTACACCTTC	CASSLQTGINYGYTF
15	TRBV5-1	TRBJ2-7	TRBD2	-	TGCGCCAGCAGCTTGGGGGGGGGATACTCCTACGAGCAGTACTTC	CASSLGGGYSYEQYF
16	TRBV19	TRBJ2-4	-	once	TGTGCCAGTAGTATAGGAGGGGGGGGGCCCCAAAACATTCAGTACTTC	CASSIGGGGPQNIQYF
13	TRBV29-1	TRBJ2-7	-	-	TGCAGCGTTGGGAGGTATTCTGCCTACGAGCAGTACTTC	CSVGRYSAYEQYF
15	TRBV2	TRBJ1-2	-	-	TGTGCCAGCAGTGAAACGCCAGGGGCGGCCTATGGCTACACCTTC	CASSETPGAAYGYTF
14	TRBV7-2	TRBJ2-7	TRBD2	once	TGTGCCAGCAGTCAAAGCGGGAGCTCCTACGAGCAGTACTTC	CASSQSGSSYEQYF
15	TRBV4-3	TRBJ2-5	TRBD1	-	TGCGCCAGCAGCCTGGGAGACAGGGTAGGAGAGACCCAGTACTTC	CASSLGDRVGETQYF
14	TRBV2	TRBJ1-6	TRBD1	-	TGTGCCAGCAGCAGGGACAGGAAGAATTCACCCCTCCACTTT	CASSRDRKNSPLHF
14	TRBV15	TRBJ2-5	-	-	TGTGCCACCAGCAGAGATCGAGGTCAAGAGACCCAGTACTTC	CATSRDRGQETQYF
16	TRBV7-8	TRBJ1-3	-	-	TGTGCCAGCAGCTTAATGGCAGGCGACTCTGGAAACACCATATATTTT	CASSLMAGDSGNTIYF
15	TRBV14	TRBJ1-4	TRBD1	-	TGTGCCAGCAGCCACAACAGGGGGTTGGTTGAAAAACTGTTTTTT	CASSHNRGLVEKLFF
12	TRBV7-2	TRBJ2-1	-	-	TGTGCCAGCAGCTCCAGTACCGTAAAGCAGTTCTTC	CASSSSTVKQFF
17	TRBV5-3	TRBJ2-3	TRBD2	-	TGTGCCAGAAGCCCCCGATCTAGCGGGGGGGCCCTTGATACGCAGTATTTT	CARSPRSSGGALDTQYF
16	TRBV4-2	TRBJ2-3	TRBD2	-	TGTGCCAGCAGCCAAAGGGCGGGGGGGTTCACAGATACGCAGTATTTT	CASSQRAGGFTDTQYF
14	TRBV7-2	TRBJ2-5	-	-	TGTGCCAGCAGCCGTCGACTAGTTCAAGAGACCCAGTACTTC	CASSRRLVQETQYF
14	TRBV30	TRBJ1-1	-	-	TGTGCCTGGAGTTCGCCTTACAGGTACACTGAAGCTTTCTTT	CAWSSPYRYTEAFF
14	TRBV29-1	TRBJ1-2	TRBD1	-	TGCAGCGTTATCAGACAGGGGGCAGGGAAAGGCTACACCTTC	CSVIRQGAGKGYTF
16	TRBV6-6	TRBJ1-1	-	-	TGTGCCAGCAGTTCACCAGGGAATAGAGGTGGGACTGAAGCTTTCTTT	CASSSPGNRGGTEAFF
15	TRBV6-6	TRBJ2-7	TRBD2	-	TGTGCCAGCAGTTACGGGACTAGGGCAGCCCTGGGGCAGTACTTC	CASSYGTRAALGQYF
14	TRBV19	TRBJ2-5	-	-	TGTGCCAGTAGTATTAACCAGAACCAAGAGACCCAGTACTTC	CASSINQNQETQYF
17	TRBV4-1	TRBJ1-4	-	-	TGCGCCAGCAGCCCGGCGTCGTTCAGGACAACTAATGAAAAACTGTTTTTT	CASSPASFRTTNEKLFF
14	TRBV5-1	TRBJ1-5	-	-	TGCGCCAGCAGCTTGAAAGGGGAAGACCAGCCCCAGCATTTT	CASSLKGEDQPQHF
14	TRBV6-5	TRBJ1-1	-	-	TGTGCCAGCACTTCCGGGGGGGGCAACACTGAAGCTTTCTTT	CASTSGGGNTEAFF